This passage covers 20 T cell receptor beta chains from one sample sequenced in a study of blood T cell repertoires in COVID-19. Libraries were prepared by immunoSEQ multiplex PCR; TCRdb keeps only in-frame clonotypes and omits some of them. The data contain around 120,000 clones, 88% of them singletons. Specimen: peripheral blood. The receptors shown here come from a human donor in a cohort sampled during active COVID-19.

The rearrangement joins TRBV4-2 to TRBJ2-1, with TRBD2 matching 13 bases. CDR3 length equals 22 residues. V shed 4 bases, J shed 6 bases, and the junction held 24 bases outside the gene matches. Germline values: CDR1 LGHNA, CDR2 YNFKEQ. The DNA for the CDR3 is TGTGCCAGCAGCCGACCACAGGGGGCAGGACTAGCGGGAGCGTTGATATCCAATGAGCAGTTCTTC. Translation: CASSRPQGAGLAGALISNEQFF.

The chain has TRBV5-1 and TRBJ2-3, with TRBD2 as a possible D gene (7 bases). The CDR3 runs to 15 residues. Trimming took off 2 bases at V and 1 base at J, with 11 bases between the two ends. The germline CDR1 and CDR2 sequences are SGHRS and YFSETQ. CDR3 loop: CASSFRGARTDTQYF. CDR3 nucleotides: TGCGCCAGCAGCTTTCGGGGGGCCCGCACAGATACGCAGTATTTT. Variable domain in full (rest from reference TRBV5-1 and TRBJ2-3): KAGVTQTPRYLIKTRGQQVTLSCSPISGHRSVSWYQQTPGQGLQFLFEYFSETQRNKGNFPGRFSGRQFSNSRSEMNVSTLELGDSALYLCASSFRGARTDTQYFGPGTRLTVL.

The V and J genes are TRBV27 and TRBJ2-7; D is perhaps TRBD1 (6 bases). Trimming stripped 7 bases from V and 3 bases from J, with 13 bases between. CDR1 is MNHEY, CDR2 SMNVEV, per germline (reference sequence). This CDR3 has 13 residues. The CDR3 DNA sequence: TGTGCCAGCAAAACCGGGACACTCTACGAGCAGTACTTC. Its protein is CASKTGTLYEQYF.

The CDR3 coding sequence is TGTGCCAGCAGCTTAATATTTTCCGAGCAGTACTTC. The encoded protein is CASSLIFSEQYF. J is TRBJ2-7 and V is TRBV7-9; no clear D. With 2 bases removed from V and 6 bases from J, the gap between germline ends came to 8 bases. CDR1 and CDR2 (germline): SEHNR, FQNEAQ (reference sequence). The CDR3 consists of 12 residues.

The CDR3 loop is CASSSSTANTEAFF. As DNA, the CDR3 is TGTGCCAGCAGCTCGTCGACAGCGAACACTGAAGCTTTCTTT. The V and J genes are TRBV7-9 and TRBJ1-1; a possible D gene is TRBD1 (5 bases). Per germline, CDR1 SEHNR and CDR2 FQNEAQ (reference sequence). V shed 4 bases and J shed 1 base, with 10 bases lying between them. The CDR3 covers 14 residues.

This chain uses TRBV6-2 or TRBV6-3 with TRBJ2-1; TRBD2 aligns across 12 bases. Germline trimming cut 6 bases from V and 4 bases from J; bases unmatched to any gene: 4. The CDR3 contains 15 residues. Germline CDR1 reads MNHEY; CDR2 reads SVGEGT. The CDR3, as DNA: TGTGCCAGCAGCCCGGGACTAGCGGGTTACAATGAGCAGTTCTTC. Encoded protein: CASSPGLAGYNEQFF.

This chain links TRBV28 with TRBJ2-7; possible D gene TRBD1, 7 bases. Per the germline V gene, CDR1 is MDHEN and CDR2 is SYDVKM. The CDR3 contains 16 residues. Trimming pared 4 bases from V and 1 base from J, leaving 17 bases between. The CDR3 coding sequence is TGTGCCAGCAGTTCTGGGGGGACAGAAAAATCCTACGAGCAGTACTTC. This sequence encodes CASSSGGTEKSYEQYF.

The chain employs TRBV7-9 and TRBJ2-1, with 7 positions matching TRBD2. Trimming at V came to 5 bases and at J to 7 bases, leaving 11 bases not matched to a gene. The germline V gene encodes CDR1 SEHNR and CDR2 FQNEAQ (reference sequence). CDR3 length equals 15 residues. CDR3: CASSPGGGSSNEQFF. The CDR3 bases are TGTGCCAGCAGCCCTGGGGGGGGGTCGAGTAATGAGCAGTTCTTC.

This clone was seen only once. The chain couples TRBV7-2 to TRBJ2-1; maybe TRBD1 (5 bases). CDR1 and CDR2 (germline): SGHTA, FQGNSA. The germline V and J ends were trimmed by 3 bases and 8 bases, with 14 bases remaining between them. This CDR3 has 14 residues. The CDR3 here is CASSLTVGDHEQFF. The CDR3 DNA is TGTGCCAGCAGCTTGACAGTAGGAGACCATGAGCAGTTCTTC.

The CDR3 coding sequence is TGTGCCAGCGCACTAGGGACAGGGGTGGACATTCAGTACTTC. This sequence encodes CASALGTGVDIQYF. The rearrangement uses TRBV2 and TRBJ2-4; TRBD1 matches 10 bases. CDR1 SNHLY and CDR2 FYNNEI come from the germline V gene. This CDR3 is 14 amino acids long. Trimming cost V 8 bases and J 8 bases; bases outside gene matches: 9.

The V call is TRBV7-9, the J call TRBJ1-1; D is unresolved. The CDR3 sequence is 14 residues long. Looked up from germline, CDR1 is SEHNR and CDR2 is FQNEAQ (reference sequence). Between the trimmed V and J ends, which lost 8 bases and 2 bases, there was a span of 15 bases. The CDR3 bases are TGTGCCAGCTCTGATGTGACGGGAAACACTGAAGCTTTCTTT. It translates to CASSDVTGNTEAFF. Together with reference TRBV7-9 and TRBJ1-1, the CDR3 gives the full variable domain: DTGVSQNPRHKITKRGQNVTFRCDPISEHNRLYWYRQTLGQGPEFLTYFQNEAQLEKSRLLSDRFSAERPKGSFSTLEIQRTEQGDSAMYLCASSDVTGNTEAFFGQGTRLTVV.

The genes are TRBV4-1 and TRBJ2-1; D is possibly TRBD2 (6 bases). Germline CDR1 is MGHRA and CDR2 is YSYEKL. The CDR3 sequence is 13 residues long. V lost 5 bases, J lost 10 bases, and 15 bases lay in between. The CDR3 DNA reads TGCGCCAGCAGCTCAGGGCGGGGAAACGAGCAGTTCTTC. It codes for CASSSGRGNEQFF.

The rearrangement links TRBV15 to TRBJ1-1; a weak D match, TRBD1 (6 bases). Germline V CDR1 and CDR2: LNHNV, YYDKDF (reference sequence). The CDR3 contains 14 residues. V lost 0 bases to trimming and J lost 6 bases, with 11 bases between them. DNA of the CDR3: TGTGCCACCAGCAGAGAAGTTAAGGGGGCTGAAGCTTTCTTT. Translated, it gives CATSREVKGAEAFF.

The chain combines TRBV7-9 with TRBJ2-7; TRBD1 aligns across 7 bases. Germline V gene data show CDR1 as SEHNR and CDR2 as FQNEAQ (reference sequence). Trimming at V came to 5 bases and at J to 5 bases, leaving 6 bases not matched to a gene. The CDR3 consists of 13 residues. CDR3 protein: CASSGPQGNEQYF. The CDR3 DNA is TGTGCCAGCAGCGGCCCACAGGGGAACGAGCAGTACTTC.

V gene TRBV5-1 combines with J gene TRBJ2-7; 9 positions agree with TRBD2. CDR1 is SGHRS and CDR2 is YFSETQ in the germline V gene. The CDR3 is made up of 13 amino acids. The J segment lost 3 bases and the V segment lost 3 bases, leaving 1 base of the junction unmatched. The CDR3 nucleotides read TGCGCCAGCAGCTCGACTAGCGGCTACGAGCAGTACTTC. Translated: CASSSTSGYEQYF.

The chain has TRBV15 and TRBJ1-5; D remains ambiguous. The CDR3 is 13 amino acids. Trimming pared 2 bases from V and 3 bases from J, leaving 5 bases between. Germline values: CDR1 LNHNV, CDR2 YYDKDF (reference sequence). DNA for the CDR3: TGTGCCACCAGCAGAACATACAATCAGCCCCAGCATTTT. It is translated as CATSRTYNQPQHF.

The chain has TRBV7-9 and TRBJ1-1; D not certain. Germline loops: CDR1 SEHNR, CDR2 FQNEAQ (reference sequence). The CDR3 has 16 residues. V gave up 5 bases and J gave up 1 base, with 17 bases separating them. The CDR3 is CASSLLSGFRNTEAFF. CDR3 bases: TGTGCCAGCAGCCTCCTTTCGGGTTTTAGGAACACTGAAGCTTTCTTT.

This chain uses TRBV7-9 with TRBJ1-1; D is ambiguous. Germline CDR1 reads SEHNR; CDR2 reads FQNEAQ (reference sequence). Trimming stripped 5 bases from V and 0 bases from J, with 7 bases between. This CDR3 has 13 amino acids. CDR3 protein: CASSPILNTEAFF. The CDR3 DNA is TGTGCCAGCAGCCCAATCCTGAACACTGAAGCTTTCTTT.

The chain joins TRBV6-5 to TRBJ2-1, with unresolved D. The CDR3 runs to 13 residues. Germline CDR1 MNHEY, CDR2 SVGAGI. Trimming shortened V by 0 bases and J by 9 bases, and 9 bases separated the two germline ends. Written as DNA, the CDR3 is TGTGCCAGCAGTTACTCGAGCCATCTTGAGCAGTTCTTC. Residues: CASSYSSHLEQFF.

The rearrangement joins TRBV2 to TRBJ2-1, with TRBD2 matching over 11 bases. This CDR3 region has 18 residues. Germline-derived CDR1 and CDR2 are SNHLY and FYNNEI. Germline trimming cut 5 bases from V and 0 bases from J; bases unmatched to any gene: 9. The CDR3 loop is CASSSPGLAVGSYNEQFF. The CDR3 nucleotides are TGTGCCAGCAGTTCCCCGGGACTAGCGGTCGGCTCCTACAATGAGCAGTTCTTC.